The T cell receptor (beta chain) under discussion was sequenced for a study of post-analysis software for immune sequencing data. Study-level background: Relapsing-remitting, secondary progressive and progressive-relapsing forms made up the multiple sclerosis disease courses. Findings of the study overall: Elevated frequency relative to controls characterized several TRBV segments in patients, TRBV5-6, TRBV5-1 and TRBV20-1 among them. Among multiple sclerosis patients, normalized Chao1 diversity was significantly below that of controls. Same-batch samples co-clustered strongly by F measure.

Unique molecular identifiers were present in the TCR beta cDNA libraries. Some 500,000 cDNA molecules were recovered from an input of roughly 0.85 to 10 million T cells. TCRdb redid the calling of the PCR reads with MiXCR, one entry per CDR3 protein. Seen here are about 570,000 distinct CDR3 sequences, 30% to 40% observed once, and the top ten hold around 6%. Per the germline V gene, CDR1 is LGHDT and CDR2 is YNNKEL (reference sequence). The CDR3 has 19 amino acids. V lost 8 bases and J 8 bases, leaving 36 bases between the germline ends. About this clonotype itself: What it recognizes is unknown.

This receptor was obtained from a girl aged 2-17 years with multiple sclerosis. The sample consisted of blood. The V call is TRBV3-1, the J call TRBJ1-2; tentative D call: TRBD1 (5 bases). In DNA, the CDR3 is TGTGCCAGCGGGACCAACCTGGGGGTCCGAATGCAATCCCCGGCCGGCTACACCTTC. It codes for CASGTNLGVRMQSPAGYTF.